The 23 T cell receptor beta chains listed next were all sequenced from one sample in a study of cytomegalovirus exposure and HLA in healthy donors. The PCR used 60 Vbeta and 13 Jbeta primers. Some clones are missing from TCRdb's copy, which holds only in-frame ones; the method was immunoSEQ multiplex PCR. In the table there are approximately 140,000 clones, around 66% of which are singletons. Input material: PBMCs. The receptors here all came from a woman in her sixties or seventies in good health and CMV-seronegative.

The chain joins TRBV6-6 to TRBJ2-3, with 15 bases lining up with TRBD2. Germline CDR1 and CDR2: MNHNY and SVGAGI (reference sequence). The CDR3 is made up of 16 amino acids. The V and J ends lost 6 bases and 7 bases, in that order; junction bases with no gene match: 8. The CDR3 coding sequence is TGTGCCAGCAGCCCATTGGGGACTAGCGGGGGGAATACGCAGTATTTT. It translates to CASSPLGTSGGNTQYF.

V and J are TRBV7-2 and TRBJ1-5; TRBD1 matches 10 bases. The J segment lost 3 bases and the V segment lost 3 bases, leaving 2 bases of the junction unmatched. The germline V gene has CDR1 SGHTA and CDR2 FQGNSA. The CDR3 length is 15 residues. CDR3 amino acids: CASSLDRGNNQPQHF. The CDR3 DNA reads TGTGCCAGCAGCTTGGACAGGGGGAACAATCAGCCCCAGCATTTT.

This clone occurred a few times. Other nucleotide sequences in the sample specify the same CDR3. The CDR3 loop is CASSPLTGTGSYEQYF. In DNA form, the CDR3 reads TGTGCCAGCAGTCCTCTCACCGGGACAGGGTCCTACGAGCAGTACTTC. This chain connects TRBV28 to TRBJ2-7, with 9 positions matching TRBD1. CDR1 MDHEN and CDR2 SYDVKM come from the germline V gene. Trimming cost V 5 bases and J 1 base; bases outside gene matches: 9. The CDR3 loop spans 16 amino acids.

The gene calls are TRBV19 and TRBJ1-6, with 11 positions matching TRBD1. V was clipped by 4 bases and J by 10 bases; unmatched bases: 3. Germline lookup yields CDR1 LNHDA and CDR2 SQIVND (reference sequence). The CDR3 runs 14 residues. The CDR3: CASSRGTGGSPLHF. In nucleotides, the CDR3 is TGTGCCAGTAGTAGAGGGACAGGGGGGTCACCCCTCCACTTT.

The chain couples TRBV7-2 to TRBJ2-3; the match to TRBD2 covers 7 bases. The V and J ends lost 7 bases and 0 bases, in that order; junction bases with no gene match: 4. Germline V gene sequence: CDR1 SGHTA, CDR2 FQGNSA. The length of the CDR3 is 14 residues. CDR3 loop: CASTRGDSTDTQYF. The CDR3 region has the DNA TGTGCCAGCACTCGGGGGGATAGCACAGATACGCAGTATTTT.

The rearrangement uses TRBV19 and TRBJ1-1; 9 bases are shared with TRBD1. This CDR3 contains 14 residues. Germline lookup yields CDR1 LNHDA and CDR2 SQIVND (reference sequence). V shed 9 bases and J 5 bases; nucleotides not matched to a gene: 10. The DNA for the CDR3 is TGTGCCAGCCTATTACAGGGGGCACGTACTGAAGCTTTCTTT. As protein: CASLLQGARTEAFF.

This clone was counted between two and nine times. This chain joins TRBV9 and TRBJ1-6, with D tentatively TRBD1 (6 bases). Germline V gene sequence: CDR1 SGDLS, CDR2 YYNGEE. The CDR3 has 15 residues. V lost 0 bases and J lost 6, with 10 bases in between. The CDR3 region has the DNA TGTGCCAGCAGCGTAGCAACAGGGCTTAATTCACCCCTCCACTTT. Amino acid sequence: CASSVATGLNSPLHF.

This chain links TRBV9 with TRBJ2-7, with TRBD1 matching 8 bases. The CDR3 consists of 14 residues. The V gene's germline CDR1 is SGDLS and CDR2 YYNGEE. With 4 bases clipped from V and 3 bases from J, the junction kept 6 bases outside the gene matches. CDR3 in amino acids: CASSPRTGNYEQYF. The CDR3 DNA is TGTGCCAGCAGCCCCCGGACAGGGAACTACGAGCAGTACTTC.

This chain uses TRBV2 with TRBJ1-2; maybe TRBD1 (6 bases). CDR3 length: 15 residues. CDR1 is SNHLY, CDR2 FYNNEI, per germline. Trimming removed 5 bases from V and 0 bases from J, with 13 bases in between. CDR3 bases: TGTGCCAGCAGTCGGACAGTATGGCCTAACTATGGCTACACCTTC. Translating it yields CASSRTVWPNYGYTF.

V and J are TRBV14 and TRBJ2-3, with D maybe TRBD2 (5 bases). This CDR3 has 16 residues. Per germline, CDR1 SGHDN and CDR2 FVKESK. Trimming stripped 3 bases from V and 4 bases from J, with 17 bases between. CDR3 loop: CASSQGPHALADTQYF. The CDR3 nucleotides read TGTGCCAGCAGCCAGGGTCCACACGCACTAGCAGATACGCAGTATTTT.

This clone was seen only a few times. The chain couples TRBV19 to TRBJ2-5, with D maybe TRBD1 (6 bases). CDR1 LNHDA and CDR2 SQIVND come from the germline V gene (reference sequence). The CDR3 contains 14 residues. With 5 bases removed from V and 9 bases from J, the gap between germline ends came to 19 bases. DNA of the CDR3: TGTGCCAGTAGTGTCGACAGGCGATCCGGGGCCCAGTACTTC. Encoded protein: CASSVDRRSGAQYF.

The J gene is TRBJ1-2, the V gene TRBV6-1, with D tentatively TRBD1 (6 bases). Germline CDR1 and CDR2: MNHNS and SASEGT. The CDR3 length is 15 residues. Trimming took 2 bases from V and 1 from J, leaving 11 bases between them. CDR3 DNA sequence: TGTGCCAGCAGTGAATACCAGGGGTTTAACTATGGCTACACCTTC. It translates to CASSEYQGFNYGYTF.

The table lists this clone with a count of one. The chain is built from TRBV7-9 and TRBJ1-3; D is undetermined. The CDR3 spans 12 residues. The ends were cut back, 10 bases at V and 0 bases at J, with 7 bases in the middle. CDR1 and CDR2 from the germline V gene are SEHNR and FQNEAQ (reference sequence). CDR3 DNA: TGTGCCACCCCGTACTCTGGAAACACCATATATTTT. This translates into CATPYSGNTIYF.

The chain combines TRBV11-2 with TRBJ2-1, with 7 nucleotides matching TRBD2. Germline CDR1 is SGHAT and CDR2 is FQNNGV. The CDR3 totals 14 residues. V gave up 3 bases and J gave up 10 bases; unmatched junction bases: 9. This CDR3 reads CASSLASTSREQFF. CDR3 nucleotide sequence: TGTGCCAGCAGCTTGGCCTCGACTAGCCGCGAGCAGTTCTTC.

The gene calls are TRBV9 and TRBJ2-1, with 10 bases fitting TRBD2. Germline lookup yields CDR1 SGDLS and CDR2 YYNGEE. J was trimmed by 7 bases and V by 2 bases; bases with no gene match: 6. This CDR3 spans 15 amino acids. The CDR3 here is CASSVGGSGGNEQFF. The CDR3 DNA sequence: TGTGCCAGCAGCGTGGGAGGTAGCGGGGGGAATGAGCAGTTCTTC.

V gene TRBV9 combines with J gene TRBJ2-5; 8 nucleotides match TRBD1. The J call may be mistaken, given a closer DNA end match to TRBJ2-7. The CDR3 is 15 residues long. Germline V gene sequence: CDR1 SGDLS, CDR2 YYNGEE. This chain's CDR3 is CASSPGQEIHYEQYF. The DNA for the CDR3 is TGTGCCAGCAGCCCGGGACAGGAAATTCACTACGAGCAGTACTTC.

CDR3 in DNA: TGCGCCAGCAGGGAATCTACAGGGGTCAATCAGCCCCAGCATTTT. This codes for CASRESTGVNQPQHF. This rearrangement joins TRBV5-1 to TRBJ1-5; 7 bases map to TRBD1. The V gene's germline CDR1 is SGHRS and CDR2 YFSETQ. With V trimmed by 5 bases and J by 3 bases, 8 bases remained unmatched. The CDR3 is 15 residues long.

Concerning this clone itself: Other DNA sequences from this sample encode an identical CDR3 as well. The chain uses TRBV5-1 and TRBJ2-3; 9 bases fit TRBD2. Germline V gene sequence: CDR1 SGHRS, CDR2 YFSETQ. J gave up 3 bases and V 0 bases, and 5 bases lay outside the gene matches. The CDR3 contains 16 residues. The CDR3 DNA reads as TGCGCCAGCAGCTTGGGGGGTAGCGGGAGAACAGATACGCAGTATTTT. Protein product: CASSLGGSGRTDTQYF.

The chain combines TRBV7-2 with TRBJ1-5; D ambiguous. The V and J ends lost 3 bases and 4 bases respectively, with 16 bases between them. Germline CDR1 is SGHTA and CDR2 is FQGNSA. The CDR3 sequence is 16 residues long. CDR3 sequence (DNA): TGTGCCAGCAGCTTCCTAGGAGGGAACCTTAATCAGCCCCAGCATTTT. It specifies CASSFLGGNLNQPQHF.

The rearrangement links TRBV28 to TRBJ2-7; TRBD1 matches 9 bases. V dropped 3 bases and J dropped 0; count of bases not matched to a gene: 9. Per the germline V gene, CDR1 is MDHEN and CDR2 is SYDVKM. CDR3 length: 17 residues. The CDR3 loop reads CASSFSKDRGVSYEQYF. The CDR3 DNA sequence: TGTGCCAGCAGTTTCAGCAAAGACAGGGGGGTCTCCTACGAGCAGTACTTC.

This clone has a handful of counts. This sequence joins TRBV7-9 and TRBJ2-3; D might be TRBD2 (5 bases). The CDR3 is 13 residues long. The germline gives CDR1 SEHNR, CDR2 FQNEAQ (reference sequence). The V end was cut by 6 bases, the J end by 5 bases, with 12 bases between. In DNA, the CDR3 is TGTGCCAGCAGTCAAACCGGGGAAGATACGCAGTATTTT. This sequence encodes CASSQTGEDTQYF.

With respect to this clone: This same CDR3 is encoded by further DNA sequences in the sample. This sequence joins TRBV5-1 and TRBJ1-1; 7 nucleotides line up with TRBD1. V lost 2 bases and J lost 1; bases outside the gene matches: 14. Germline V CDR1 and CDR2: SGHRS, YFSETQ. CDR3 length: 18 residues. CDR3 nucleotide sequence: TGCGCCAGCAGCTTACTCGGTCCAGGGGGGATAACGAACACTGAAGCTTTCTTT. Translated, it gives CASSLLGPGGITNTEAFF.

The chain employs TRBV6-1 and TRBJ2-5; D is perhaps TRBD2 (6 bases). The germline V gene encodes CDR1 MNHNS and CDR2 SASEGT. The CDR3 length is 13 residues. V lost 7 bases to trimming and J lost 5 bases, with 14 bases between them. CDR3 amino acids: CASTQDYPETQYF. CDR3 sequence (DNA): TGTGCCAGCACCCAGGACTATCCCGAGACCCAGTACTTC.